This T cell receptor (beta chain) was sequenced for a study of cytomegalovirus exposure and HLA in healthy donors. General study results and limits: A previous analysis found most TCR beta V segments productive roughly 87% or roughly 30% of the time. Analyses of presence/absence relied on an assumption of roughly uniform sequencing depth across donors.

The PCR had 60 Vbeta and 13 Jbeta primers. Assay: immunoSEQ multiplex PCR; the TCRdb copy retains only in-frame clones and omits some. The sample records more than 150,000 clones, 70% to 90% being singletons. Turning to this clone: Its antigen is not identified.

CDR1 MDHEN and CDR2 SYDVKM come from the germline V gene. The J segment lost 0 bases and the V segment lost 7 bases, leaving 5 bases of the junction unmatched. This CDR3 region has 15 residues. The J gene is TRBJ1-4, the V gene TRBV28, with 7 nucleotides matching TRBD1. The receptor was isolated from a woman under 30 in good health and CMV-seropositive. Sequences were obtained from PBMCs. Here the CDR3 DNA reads TGTGCCAGCAACCCCCAGGGGGCAACTAATGAAAAACTGTTTTTT. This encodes CASNPQGATNEKLFF.